What follows are 21 T cell receptor beta chains derived from one specimen sequenced in a study of T cells in Graves' hyperthyroidism and ophthalmopathy. It was RNA transcripts that yielded the amplified TCR beta CDR3 regions. Carried out on the TCR CDR3, a first-round RT-PCR used the HTBI primer set. TCRdb ran MiXCR on the multiplex PCR reads and lists one entry per CDR3 protein. The repertoire consists of hundreds of thousands of distinct CDR3 sequences, with approximately 15% occurring once and the leading ten covering under 15%. The sequencing input was blood. These receptors came from a woman aged 50 to 60 with Graves' ophthalmopathy.

This clonotype occurred a few times. This chain links TRBV14 with TRBJ1-4, with D possibly being TRBD1 (5 bases). The CDR3 totals 14 residues. The ends were cut back, 2 bases at V and 8 bases at J, with 12 bases in the middle. In germline, CDR1 is SGHDN, CDR2 FVKESK. CDR3 sequence reads: CASSQFLGPEKLFF. In DNA, the CDR3 is TGTGCCAGCAGCCAATTTTTGGGGCCAGAAAAACTGTTTTTT.

In its sample, this clonotype was seen a few times. The chain recombines TRBV19 with TRBJ2-7; D gene uncertain. The germline V gene encodes CDR1 LNHDA and CDR2 SQIVND (reference sequence). Trimming cost V 3 bases and J 0 bases, with 9 bases left between them. There are 14 residues in the CDR3. This CDR3 is CASSIGSASYEQYF. The CDR3 region has the DNA TGTGCCAGTAGTATCGGGTCGGCCTCCTACGAGCAGTACTTC.

Note on this clonotype: One junction end does not reproduce the germline sequence, and a read error may be involved. This rearrangement joins TRBV7-9 to TRBJ2-1, with no clear D. The CDR3 consists of 15 residues. CDR1 SEHNR and CDR2 FQNEAQ come from the germline V gene (reference sequence). The DNA for the CDR3 is TGTGCCAGCAGCCAACCTCTAGGGCGCTACAGTGAGCAGTTCTTC. This gives the protein CASSQPLGRYSEQFF.

There are many counts of this clonotype. This chain links TRBV11-2 with TRBJ2-1; 10 bases are shared with TRBD2. Germline V gene data show CDR1 as SGHAT and CDR2 as FQNNGV. The length of the CDR3 is 16 residues. V trimming: 3 bases; J trimming: 8 bases; junction bases outside the gene matches: 10. For the CDR3, the DNA is TGTGCCAGCAGCTTGTTGGCTAGCGGGAGTGGTGATGAGCAGTTCTTC. It encodes CASSLLASGSGDEQFF.

In this sample, this clonotype turned up once. This sequence joins TRBV10-1 and TRBJ2-1; the match to TRBD2 covers 12 bases. Per the germline V gene, CDR1 is WNHNN and CDR2 is SYGVQD (reference sequence). This CDR3 has 19 amino acids. V trimming: 6 bases; J trimming: 5 bases; junction bases outside the gene matches: 17. The CDR3 DNA is TGCGCCAGCAGAAACAGGGGGCCTAGCGGGAGGGCCTCGGACAATGAGCAGTTCTTC. As protein: CASRNRGPSGRASDNEQFF.

This clonotype was detected many times. The chain is built from TRBV20-1 and TRBJ1-5; 9 bases are shared with TRBD1. Losses at the gene ends were 3 bases for V and 4 bases for J; bases not matched to a gene: 7. CDR3 length equals 15 residues. Germline loops: CDR1 DFQATT, CDR2 SNEGSKA (reference sequence). The CDR3 loop is CSARGGTGQNQPQHF. The CDR3 nucleotides read TGCAGTGCTAGGGGAGGGACAGGGCAGAATCAGCCCCAGCATTTT.

V gene TRBV19 combines with J gene TRBJ1-5; 7 positions agree with TRBD1. With V trimmed by 6 bases and J by 0 bases, 14 bases remained unmatched. The germline V gene encodes CDR1 LNHDA and CDR2 SQIVND (reference sequence). The CDR3 contains 18 residues. The DNA for the CDR3 is TGTGCCAGTAGCCCGCACCCCGGGACAGATTATAGCAATCAGCCCCAGCATTTT. This translates into CASSPHPGTDYSNQPQHF. Supplemented by reference TRBV19 and TRBJ1-5, the full variable domain reads DGGITQSPKYLFRKEGQNVTLSCEQNLNHDAMYWYRQDPGQGLRLIYYSQIVNDFQKGDIAEGYSVSREKKESFPLTVTSAQKNPTAFYLCASSPHPGTDYSNQPQHFGDGTRLSIL.

This clonotype was recorded at least ten times. The chain joins TRBV11-2 to TRBJ2-1; D is perhaps TRBD2 (5 bases). The CDR3 spans 16 residues. Trimming cost V 0 bases and J 3 bases, with 12 bases left between them. Germline CDR1 and CDR2: SGHAT and FQNNGV. CDR3 protein: CASSLDPQRNYNEQFF. The CDR3 nucleotides read TGTGCCAGCAGCTTAGATCCTCAGCGGAACTACAATGAGCAGTTCTTC.

In this sample, this clonotype turned up a few times. The junction shows a germline mismatch at one end, possibly a read error. The chain is built from TRBV7-7 and TRBJ1-1; the match to TRBD1 covers 7 bases. Germline V gives CDR1 SSHAT, CDR2 FNYEAQ (reference sequence). This CDR3 comprises 18 residues. CDR3 sequence reads: CASSLVGTDQEDHTEAFF. CDR3 nucleotide sequence: TGTGCTAGCAGCTTAGTGGGGACAGATCAGGAGGACCACACTGAAGCTTTCTTT.

This chain links TRBV6-1 with TRBJ2-7, with 7 bases aligning to TRBD1. Germline CDR1 reads MNHNS; CDR2 reads SASEGT. This CDR3 region has 14 residues. Losses at the gene ends were 7 bases for V and 2 bases for J; bases not matched to a gene: 8. CDR3 DNA: TGTGCCAGCACCCGACAGGGTGACACCTACGAGCAGTACTTC. Amino acid sequence: CASTRQGDTYEQYF.

This clonotype was detected ten times or more. The chain couples TRBV20-1 to TRBJ2-3; TRBD2 agrees at 7 bases. CDR1 is DFQATT, CDR2 SNEGSKA, per germline (reference sequence). The CDR3 spans 13 residues. V lost 4 bases, J lost 10 bases, and 11 bases stayed unmatched. CDR3 nucleotide sequence: TGCAGTGCTAAGCCCACTAGCGCCAGTCCGCAGTATTTT. It yields the protein CSAKPTSASPQYF.

Points on this clonotype: One base away lies a much larger clone, so this may be a sequencing read error. The V gene is TRBV7-9, the J gene TRBJ2-7; D unclear. Germline V gene data show CDR1 as SEHNR and CDR2 as FQNEAQ (reference sequence). CDR3 length: 12 amino acids. CDR3 residues: CARSFPGFEQYF. The DNA of the CDR3 is TGTGCCAGGAGCTTTCCCGGGTTCGAGCAGTACTTC.

This clonotype was recorded at least ten times. The chain has TRBV20-1 and TRBJ2-1, with D uncertain. CDR3 length: 16 residues. Germline V gene lookup returns CDR1 DFQATT and CDR2 SNEGSKA (reference sequence). Trimming removed 0 bases from V and 0 bases from J, with 12 bases in between. CDR3: CSARDLGWGSYNEQFF. The CDR3 DNA follows: TGCAGTGCTAGAGATCTCGGATGGGGCTCCTACAATGAGCAGTTCTTC.

This clonotype was found many times. This chain links TRBV11-3 with TRBJ1-4; possibly TRBD1 for D (6 bases). The CDR3 runs to 15 residues. V was pared by 7 bases and J by 7 bases, with 19 bases between. Germline CDR1 reads SGHNT; CDR2 reads YENEEA. The chain's CDR3 is CASTDPRGGVEKLFF. DNA for the CDR3: TGTGCCAGCACCGACCCCAGGGGCGGTGTTGAAAAACTGTTTTTT.

V is TRBV19 and J is TRBJ2-7; the match to TRBD2 covers 8 bases. V was pared by 3 bases and J by 6 bases, with 7 bases of the junction left unmatched. The CDR3 sequence is 14 residues long. CDR1 is LNHDA, CDR2 SQIVND, per germline (reference sequence). This chain's CDR3 is CASSIREGPSEQYF. The CDR3 nucleotides read TGTGCCAGTAGTATTCGGGAGGGCCCGAGCGAGCAGTACTTC. Full variable domain (missing parts from reference TRBV19 and TRBJ2-7): DGGITQSPKYLFRKEGQNVTLSCEQNLNHDAMYWYRQDPGQGLRLIYYSQIVNDFQKGDIAEGYSVSREKKESFPLTVTSAQKNPTAFYLCASSIREGPSEQYFGPGTRLTVT.

This clonotype was recorded at least ten times. The chain combines TRBV2 with TRBJ2-1; the D is unclear. Germline lookup yields CDR1 SNHLY and CDR2 FYNNEI. Trimming took 0 bases from V and 9 from J, leaving 12 bases between them. This CDR3 is built from 14 residues. The CDR3 spells CASSEAGWRGEQFF. Here the CDR3 DNA reads TGTGCCAGCAGTGAAGCGGGTTGGCGCGGTGAGCAGTTCTTC.

This clonotype was counted many times. This chain connects TRBV11-2 to TRBJ1-5, with a possible D match to TRBD1 (6 bases). V dropped 5 bases and J dropped 6 bases, with 17 bases sitting between them. Germline V gene data show CDR1 as SGHAT and CDR2 as FQNNGV. CDR3 length: 15 amino acids. CDR3 nucleotide sequence: TGTGCCAGCAGCCCCCGACAGGCGAGGACTCAGCCCCAGCATTTT. It codes for CASSPRQARTQPQHF.

This clonotype was seen ten or more times. This chain links TRBV7-9 with TRBJ2-1, with TRBD2 matching over 10 bases. The CDR3 extends over 14 amino acids. The germline CDR1 and CDR2 sequences are SEHNR and FQNEAQ (reference sequence). J gave up 7 bases and V 5 bases, and 5 bases lay outside the gene matches. The CDR3 spells CASSQGLAWNEQFF. The CDR3, as DNA: TGTGCCAGCAGCCAGGGACTAGCGTGGAATGAGCAGTTCTTC.

This clonotype was seen ten or more times. The rearrangement links TRBV18 to TRBJ2-1; possibly TRBD1 or TRBD2 for D (6 bases each). This CDR3 has 16 amino acids. Deletions cut 3 bases from V and 9 bases from J, with 21 bases between. Germline lookup yields CDR1 KGHSH and CDR2 LQKENI. The CDR3 region is CASSPTDRKGGGEQFF. The CDR3, as DNA: TGTGCCAGCTCACCTACAGACCGTAAAGGGGGAGGTGAGCAGTTCTTC.

This clonotype was found many times. The CDR3, as DNA: TGCAGTGCTAGCCTCACGCGGGGGGGCCTGAACACTGAAGCTTTCTTT. Its translation: CSASLTRGGLNTEAFF. The chain joins TRBV20-1 to TRBJ1-1, with TRBD1 as a possible D gene (6 bases). V gave up 3 bases and J gave up 0 bases, with 17 bases separating them. Germline values: CDR1 DFQATT, CDR2 SNEGSKA (reference sequence). The CDR3 consists of 16 residues.

This clonotype has more than one count but fewer than ten. V gene TRBV5-1 combines with J gene TRBJ2-1; a weak D match, TRBD2 (5 bases). Per the germline V gene, CDR1 is SGHRS and CDR2 is YFSETQ. There are 14 residues in the CDR3. Trimming removed 0 bases at V and 8 bases at J, with 12 bases between. In DNA form, the CDR3 reads TGCGCCAGCAGCTTGGAGGCGGGCAGGTATGAGCAGTTCTTC. Its translation is CASSLEAGRYEQFF.